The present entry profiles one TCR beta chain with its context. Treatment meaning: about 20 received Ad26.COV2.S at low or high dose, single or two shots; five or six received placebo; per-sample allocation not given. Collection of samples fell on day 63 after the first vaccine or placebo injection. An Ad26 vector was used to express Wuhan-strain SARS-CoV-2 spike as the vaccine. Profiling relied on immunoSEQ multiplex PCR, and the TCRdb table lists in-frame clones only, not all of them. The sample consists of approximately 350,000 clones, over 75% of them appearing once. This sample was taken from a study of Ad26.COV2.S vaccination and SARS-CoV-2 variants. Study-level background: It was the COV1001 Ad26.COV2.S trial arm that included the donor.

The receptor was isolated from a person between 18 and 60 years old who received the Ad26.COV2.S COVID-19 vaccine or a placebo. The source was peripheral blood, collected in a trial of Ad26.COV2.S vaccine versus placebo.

The CDR3, as DNA: TGTGCCAGCATGGGAAACACCATATATTTT. Translation: CASMGNTIYF. The genes are TRBV7-9 and TRBJ1-3; D gene ambiguous. The CDR3 is 10 residues long. V gave up 7 bases and J gave up 4 bases, with 2 bases separating them. Per germline, CDR1 SEHNR and CDR2 FQNEAQ (reference sequence).